This TCR beta chain was sequenced for a study of blood T cells in healthy people across ages. Primers used in a second PCR of roughly 6 to 11 cycles were a sample-barcoded 5' primer and a J-beta primer mix. Via MiXCR, TCRdb re-called the 5' RACE reads, giving one row per CDR3 protein. The sample includes 650,000 to 1,000,000 distinct CDR3 sequences, around 50% of them seen just once. Germline V CDR1 and CDR2: MGHDK, SYGVNS. This CDR3 spans 13 amino acids. Trimming cost V 6 bases and J 2 bases, with 7 bases left between them. This TCR derives from a man older than 75 in good health. The V gene is TRBV25-1, the J gene TRBJ1-4; D is undetermined. Sequencing was carried out using blood. CDR3 bases: TGTGCCAGCAGGGACGGGACTAATGAAAAACTGTTTTTT. It encodes CASRDGTNEKLFF.